This T cell receptor beta chain emerged from a study of T-cell reconstitution after alpha-beta-depleted transplantation in children. The CDR3 spans 16 residues. Trimming took off 8 bases at V and 1 base at J, with 15 bases between the two ends. Germline CDR1 is MNHEY and CDR2 is SMNVEV (reference sequence). This clonotype has only a few counts. As it was prepared, the TCRbeta library received unique molecular identifiers. Each CDR3 protein gets one entry after TCRdb re-called the PCR reads with MiXCR. The table has some 350,000 distinct CDR3 sequences, 10% to 13% seen once; the top ten hold 2% to 3%. The source was PBMCs from the stem cell graft donor, collected from the stem cell graft. This sequence joins TRBV27 and TRBJ2-6, with D perhaps TRBD1 (6 bases). The sequence was collected from a human donor who donated a stem cell graft to a child with acute lymphoblastic leukemia. The CDR3 bases are TGTGCCAGCGACCCCCTACAGGGTTCTGGGGCCAACGTCCTGACTTTC. Protein: CASDPLQGSGANVLTF. Supplemented by reference TRBV27 and TRBJ2-6, the full variable domain reads EAQVTQNPRYLITVTGKKLTVTCSQNMNHEYMSWYRQDPGLGLRQIYYSMNVEVTDKGDVPEGYKVSRKEKRNFPLILESPSPNQTSLYFCASDPLQGSGANVLTFGAGSRLTVL.